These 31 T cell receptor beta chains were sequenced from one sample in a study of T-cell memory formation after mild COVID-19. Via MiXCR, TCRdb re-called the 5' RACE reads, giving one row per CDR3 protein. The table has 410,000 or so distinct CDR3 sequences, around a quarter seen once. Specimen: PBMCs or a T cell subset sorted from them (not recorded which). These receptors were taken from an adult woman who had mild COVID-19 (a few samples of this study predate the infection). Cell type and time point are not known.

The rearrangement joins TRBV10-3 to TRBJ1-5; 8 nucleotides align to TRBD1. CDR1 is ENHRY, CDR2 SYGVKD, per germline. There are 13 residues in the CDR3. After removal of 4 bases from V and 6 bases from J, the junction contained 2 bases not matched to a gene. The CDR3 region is CAISGQGSQPQHF. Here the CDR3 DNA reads TGTGCCATCAGTGGACAGGGGTCTCAGCCCCAGCATTTT.

CDR3 protein: CASRDSDYGYTF. The CDR3 DNA sequence: TGTGCCAGCAGGGATTCTGACTATGGCTACACCTTC. This rearrangement joins TRBV3-1 to TRBJ1-2; no definite D call. This CDR3 contains 12 residues. The germline V and J ends were trimmed by 6 bases and 3 bases, with 8 bases remaining between them. CDR1 LGHDT and CDR2 YNNKEL come from the germline V gene (reference sequence). Looking up the rest from reference TRBV3-1 and TRBJ1-2 gives the full variable domain: DTAVSQTPKYLVTQMGNDKSIKCEQNLGHDTMYWYKQDSKKFLKIMFSYNNKELIINETVPNRFSPKSPDKAHLNLHINSLELGDSAVYFCASRDSDYGYTFGSGTRLTVV.

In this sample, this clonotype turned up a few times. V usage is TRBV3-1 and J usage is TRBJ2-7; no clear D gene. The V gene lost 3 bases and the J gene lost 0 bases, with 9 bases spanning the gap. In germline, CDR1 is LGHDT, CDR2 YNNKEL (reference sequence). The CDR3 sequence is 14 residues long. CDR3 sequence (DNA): TGTGCCAGCAGCCACGGGTTAAGCTCCTACGAGCAGTACTTC. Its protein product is CASSHGLSSYEQYF.

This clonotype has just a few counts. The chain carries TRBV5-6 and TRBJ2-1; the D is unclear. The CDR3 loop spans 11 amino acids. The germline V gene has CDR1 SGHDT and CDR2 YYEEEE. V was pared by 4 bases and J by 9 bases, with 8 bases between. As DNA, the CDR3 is TGTGCCAGCAGCGGGGTTGGTGAGCAGTTCTTC. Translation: CASSGVGEQFF.

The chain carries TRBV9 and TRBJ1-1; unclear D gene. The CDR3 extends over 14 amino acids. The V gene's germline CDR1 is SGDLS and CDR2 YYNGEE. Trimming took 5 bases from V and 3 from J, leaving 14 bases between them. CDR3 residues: CASRVSPYDTEAFF. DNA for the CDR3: TGTGCCAGCAGGGTAAGCCCGTACGACACTGAAGCTTTCTTT.

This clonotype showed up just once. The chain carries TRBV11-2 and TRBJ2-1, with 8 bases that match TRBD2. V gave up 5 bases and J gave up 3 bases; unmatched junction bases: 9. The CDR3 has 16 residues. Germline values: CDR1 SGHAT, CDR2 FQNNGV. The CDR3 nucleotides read TGTGCCAGCAGCCTTGTAGCGGGGAATATCTACAATGAGCAGTTCTTC. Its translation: CASSLVAGNIYNEQFF.

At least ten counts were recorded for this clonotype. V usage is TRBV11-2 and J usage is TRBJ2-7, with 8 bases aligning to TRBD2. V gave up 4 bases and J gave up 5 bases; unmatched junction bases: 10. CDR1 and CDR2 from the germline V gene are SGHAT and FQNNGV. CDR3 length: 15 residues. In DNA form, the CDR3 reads TGTGCCAGCAGCTCCCCGATTGAGCGGGAGAACGAGCAGTACTTC. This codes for CASSSPIERENEQYF.

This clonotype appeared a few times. In DNA form, the CDR3 reads TGCGCCAGCAGTGAGGTCGGGACTATCCAAGAGACCCAGTACTTC. Its translation is CASSEVGTIQETQYF. The V gene is TRBV10-2, the J gene TRBJ2-5, with TRBD2 matching over 7 bases. Germline loops: CDR1 WSHSY, CDR2 SAAADI. CDR3 length: 15 residues. The V segment lost 2 bases and the J segment 1 base; nucleotides outside the gene matches: 4.

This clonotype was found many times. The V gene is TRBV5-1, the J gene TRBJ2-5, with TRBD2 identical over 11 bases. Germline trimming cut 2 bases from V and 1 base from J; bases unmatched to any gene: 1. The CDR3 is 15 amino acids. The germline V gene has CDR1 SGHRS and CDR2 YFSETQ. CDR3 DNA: TGCGCCAGCAGCTTAACTAGCGGGAGCCAAGAGACCCAGTACTTC. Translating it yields CASSLTSGSQETQYF.

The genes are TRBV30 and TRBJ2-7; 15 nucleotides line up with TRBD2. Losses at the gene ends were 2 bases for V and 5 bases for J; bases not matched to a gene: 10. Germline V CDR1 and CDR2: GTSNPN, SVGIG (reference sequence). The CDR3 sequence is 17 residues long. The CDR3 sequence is CAWSLYRTSGRAHEQYF. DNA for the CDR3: TGTGCCTGGAGTCTCTACCGGACTAGCGGGAGGGCGCACGAGCAGTACTTC.

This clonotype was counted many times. The CDR3, as DNA: TGCGCCAGCACCCCCGGGGTAGGCACTGAAGCTTTCTTT. This sequence encodes CASTPGVGTEAFF. This chain connects TRBV5-1 to TRBJ1-1; no reliable D call. The CDR3 runs 13 residues. V was cut by 6 bases and J by 4 bases, with 13 bases left in between. Germline V CDR1 and CDR2: SGHRS, YFSETQ.

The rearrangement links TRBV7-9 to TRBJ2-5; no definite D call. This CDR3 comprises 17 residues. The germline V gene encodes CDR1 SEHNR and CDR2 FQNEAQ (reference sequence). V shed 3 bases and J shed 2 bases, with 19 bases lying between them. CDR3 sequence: CASSFMAWSDRQETQYF. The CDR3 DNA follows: TGTGCCAGCAGCTTTATGGCCTGGAGCGACCGACAAGAGACCCAGTACTTC.

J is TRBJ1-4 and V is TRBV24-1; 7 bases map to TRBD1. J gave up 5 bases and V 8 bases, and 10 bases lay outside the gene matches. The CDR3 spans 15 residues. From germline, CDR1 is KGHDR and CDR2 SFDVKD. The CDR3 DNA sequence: TGTGCCACCATAGGACCGACAGGGTCGAATGAAAAACTGTTTTTT. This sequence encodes CATIGPTGSNEKLFF.

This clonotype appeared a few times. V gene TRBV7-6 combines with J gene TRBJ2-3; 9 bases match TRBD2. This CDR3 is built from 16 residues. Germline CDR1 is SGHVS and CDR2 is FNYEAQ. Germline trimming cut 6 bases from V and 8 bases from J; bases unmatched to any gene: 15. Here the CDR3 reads CASRSGRGGNPATQYF. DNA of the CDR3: TGTGCCAGCAGGTCGGGGCGGGGGGGCAATCCGGCTACGCAGTATTTT.

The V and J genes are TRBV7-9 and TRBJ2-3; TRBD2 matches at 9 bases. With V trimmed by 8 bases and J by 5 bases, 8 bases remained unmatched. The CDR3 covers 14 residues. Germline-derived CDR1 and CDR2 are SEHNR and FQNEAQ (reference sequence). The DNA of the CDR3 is TGTGCCAGCCTAGCGGGACTTGCGGGAGATACGCAGTATTTT. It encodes CASLAGLAGDTQYF.

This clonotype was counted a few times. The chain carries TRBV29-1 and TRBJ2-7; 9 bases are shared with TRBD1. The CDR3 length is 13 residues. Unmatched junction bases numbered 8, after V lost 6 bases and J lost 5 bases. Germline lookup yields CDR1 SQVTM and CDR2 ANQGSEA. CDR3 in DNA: TGCAGCGTCTTCGGGACAGGGCTTAACGAGCAGTACTTC. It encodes CSVFGTGLNEQYF.

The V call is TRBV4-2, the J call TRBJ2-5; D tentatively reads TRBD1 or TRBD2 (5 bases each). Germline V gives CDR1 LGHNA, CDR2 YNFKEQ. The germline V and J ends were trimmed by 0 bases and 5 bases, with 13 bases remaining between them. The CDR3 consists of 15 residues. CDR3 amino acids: CASSQDGGVRETQYF. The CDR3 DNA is TGTGCCAGCAGCCAAGATGGGGGTGTGCGGGAGACCCAGTACTTC.

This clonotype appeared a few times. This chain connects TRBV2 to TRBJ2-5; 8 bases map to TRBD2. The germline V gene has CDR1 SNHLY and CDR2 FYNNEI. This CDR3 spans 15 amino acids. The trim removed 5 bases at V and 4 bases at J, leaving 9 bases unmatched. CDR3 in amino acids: CASSPKTAGGETQYF. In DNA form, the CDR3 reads TGTGCCAGCAGTCCCAAAACGGCGGGGGGAGAGACCCAGTACTTC. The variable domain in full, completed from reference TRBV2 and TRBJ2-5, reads EPEVTQTPSHQVTQMGQEVILRCVPISNHLYFYWYRQILGQKVEFLVSFYNNEISEKSEIFDDQFSVERPDGSNFTLKIRSTKLEDSAMYFCASSPKTAGGETQYFGPGTRLLVL.

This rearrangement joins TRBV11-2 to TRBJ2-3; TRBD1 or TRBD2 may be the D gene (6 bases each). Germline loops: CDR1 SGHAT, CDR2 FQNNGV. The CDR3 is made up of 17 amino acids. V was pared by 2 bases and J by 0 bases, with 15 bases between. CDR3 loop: CASSLRGAGKSTDTQYF. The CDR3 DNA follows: TGTGCCAGCAGCTTAAGGGGGGCAGGAAAAAGCACAGATACGCAGTATTTT.

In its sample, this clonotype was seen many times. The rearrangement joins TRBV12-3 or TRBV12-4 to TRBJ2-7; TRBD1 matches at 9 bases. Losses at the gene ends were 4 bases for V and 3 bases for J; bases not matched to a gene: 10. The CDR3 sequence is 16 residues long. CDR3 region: CASSSLRDRVGYEQYF. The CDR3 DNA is TGTGCCAGCAGTTCCCTCCGGGACAGGGTCGGCTACGAGCAGTACTTC.

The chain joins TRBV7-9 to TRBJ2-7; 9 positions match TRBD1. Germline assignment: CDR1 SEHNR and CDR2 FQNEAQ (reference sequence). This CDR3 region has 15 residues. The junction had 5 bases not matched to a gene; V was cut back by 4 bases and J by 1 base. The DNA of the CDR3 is TGTGCCAGCAGCTACGGGACAGGGCCTTCCTACGAGCAGTACTTC. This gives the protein CASSYGTGPSYEQYF.

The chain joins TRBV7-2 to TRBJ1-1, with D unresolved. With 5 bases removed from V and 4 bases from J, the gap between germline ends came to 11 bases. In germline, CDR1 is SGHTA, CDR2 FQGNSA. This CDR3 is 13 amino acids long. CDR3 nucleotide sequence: TGTGCCAGCAGCCGGTTGGAGTTCACTGAAGCTTTCTTT. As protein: CASSRLEFTEAFF.

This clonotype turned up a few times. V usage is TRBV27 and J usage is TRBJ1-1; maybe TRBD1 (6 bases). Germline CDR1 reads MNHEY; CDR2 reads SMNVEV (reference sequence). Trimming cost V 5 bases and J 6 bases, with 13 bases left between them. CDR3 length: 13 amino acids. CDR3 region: CASSLLGQPEAFF. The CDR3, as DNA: TGTGCCAGCAGTCTCCTAGGACAGCCTGAAGCTTTCTTT.

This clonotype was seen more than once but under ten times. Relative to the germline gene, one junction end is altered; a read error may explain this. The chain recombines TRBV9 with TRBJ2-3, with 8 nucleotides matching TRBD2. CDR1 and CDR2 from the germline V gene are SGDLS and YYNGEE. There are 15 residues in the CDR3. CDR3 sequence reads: CASCVYGGVTDTQYF. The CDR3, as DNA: TGTGCCAGCTGCGTTTACGGGGGGGTCACAGATACGCAGTATTTT.

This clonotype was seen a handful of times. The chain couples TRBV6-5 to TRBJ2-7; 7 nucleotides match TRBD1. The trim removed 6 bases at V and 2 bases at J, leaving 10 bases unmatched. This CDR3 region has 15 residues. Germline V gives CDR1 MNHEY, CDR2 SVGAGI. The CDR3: CASSRRATGAYEQYF. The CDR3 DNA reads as TGTGCCAGCAGCCGCAGAGCCACAGGGGCCTACGAGCAGTACTTC.

Here the CDR3 DNA reads TGTGCCAGCTCACCCGCGGGACCCCTAGGTGACGAGCAGTACTTC. Amino acid sequence: CASSPAGPLGDEQYF. J is TRBJ2-7 and V is TRBV18; weak D call: TRBD2 (6 bases). V lost 3 bases and J lost 5, with 17 bases in between. There are 15 residues in the CDR3. Per germline, CDR1 KGHSH and CDR2 LQKENI. Complete variable domain (other parts from reference TRBV18 and TRBJ2-7): NAGVMQNPRHLVRRRGQEARLRCSPMKGHSHVYWYRQLPEEGLKFMVYLQKENIIDESGMPKERFSAEFPKEGPSILRIQQVVRGDSAAYFCASSPAGPLGDEQYFGPGTRLTVT.

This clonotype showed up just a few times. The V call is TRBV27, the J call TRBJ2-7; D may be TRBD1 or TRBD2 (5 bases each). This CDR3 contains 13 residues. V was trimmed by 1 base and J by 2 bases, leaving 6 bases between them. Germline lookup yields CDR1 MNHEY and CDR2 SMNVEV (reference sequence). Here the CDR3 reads CASSLWGTYEQYF. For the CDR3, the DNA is TGTGCCAGCAGTTTATGGGGGACCTACGAGCAGTACTTC.

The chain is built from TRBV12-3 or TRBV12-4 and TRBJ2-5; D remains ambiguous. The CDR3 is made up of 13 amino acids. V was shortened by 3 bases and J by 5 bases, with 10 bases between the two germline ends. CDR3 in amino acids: CASSFNRMETQYF. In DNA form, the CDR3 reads TGTGCCAGCAGTTTTAATAGGATGGAGACCCAGTACTTC.

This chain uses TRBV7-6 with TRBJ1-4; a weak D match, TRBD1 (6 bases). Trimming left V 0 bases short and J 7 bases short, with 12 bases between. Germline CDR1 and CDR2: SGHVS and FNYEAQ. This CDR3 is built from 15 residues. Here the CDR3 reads CASSLAGGKIEKLFF. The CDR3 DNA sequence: TGTGCCAGCAGCTTAGCGGGGGGCAAGATTGAAAAACTGTTTTTT.

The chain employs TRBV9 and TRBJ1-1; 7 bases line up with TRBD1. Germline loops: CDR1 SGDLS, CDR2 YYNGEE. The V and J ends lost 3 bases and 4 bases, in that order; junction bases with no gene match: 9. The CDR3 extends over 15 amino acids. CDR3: CASSAETGELTEAFF. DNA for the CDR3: TGTGCCAGCAGCGCCGAAACAGGGGAACTCACTGAAGCTTTCTTT.

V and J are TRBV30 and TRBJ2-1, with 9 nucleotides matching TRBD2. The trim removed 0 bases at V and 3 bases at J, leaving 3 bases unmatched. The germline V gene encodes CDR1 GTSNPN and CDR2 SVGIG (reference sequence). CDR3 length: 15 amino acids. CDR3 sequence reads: CAWSVISGSYNEQFF. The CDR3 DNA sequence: TGTGCCTGGAGTGTTATTAGCGGGAGCTACAATGAGCAGTTCTTC.